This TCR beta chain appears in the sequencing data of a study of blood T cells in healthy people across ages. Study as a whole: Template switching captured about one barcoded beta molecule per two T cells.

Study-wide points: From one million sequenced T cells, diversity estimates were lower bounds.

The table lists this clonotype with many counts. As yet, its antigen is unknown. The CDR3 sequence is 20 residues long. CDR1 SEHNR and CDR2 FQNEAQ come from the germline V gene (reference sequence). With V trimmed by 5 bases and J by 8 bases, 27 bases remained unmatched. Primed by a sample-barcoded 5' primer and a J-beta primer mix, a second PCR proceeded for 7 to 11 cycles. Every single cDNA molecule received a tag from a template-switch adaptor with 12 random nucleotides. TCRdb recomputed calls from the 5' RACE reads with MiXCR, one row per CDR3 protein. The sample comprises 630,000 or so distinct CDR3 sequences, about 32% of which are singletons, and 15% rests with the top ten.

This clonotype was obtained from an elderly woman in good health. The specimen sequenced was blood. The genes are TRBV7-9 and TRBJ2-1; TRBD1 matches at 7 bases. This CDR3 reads CASSQPAGTDRREGQDEQFF. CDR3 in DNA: TGTGCCAGCAGCCAACCCGCCGGGACAGACAGACGAGAAGGACAGGATGAGCAGTTCTTC.